The rows below give T cell receptor beta chains drawn from one sample of a study of blood T cell repertoires in COVID-19. Assay used: immunoSEQ multiplex PCR; TCRdb lists only in-frame clones, some missing. The sample includes 250,000 to 300,000 clones, roughly 90% of them seen just once. The specimen sequenced was peripheral blood. Every receptor here comes from a woman aged 55-70 years with COVID-19, enrolled during active disease. The CDR3 runs from the conserved cysteine through the conserved F or W. D genes are given only for firm matches. Clone sizes are given selectively: once, few, many, or a class where the clone is expanded.

d_gene	abundance	v_gene	j_gene	CDR3nt	CDR3aa
TRBD2	NA	TRBV29-1	TRBJ2-3	TGCAGCATACTAGCGGGGATCACAGATACGCAGTATTTT	CSILAGITDTQYF
TRBD1	NA	TRBV6-2/TRBV6-3	TRBJ1-1	TGTGCCAGCAGTTACCGGACAGGTCCGAACACTGAAGCTTTCTTT	CASSYRTGPNTEAFF
NA	NA	TRBV27	TRBJ2-2	TGTGCCAGCAGTGACCTAGCCCCGGGGGAGCTGTTTTTT	CASSDLAPGELFF
NA	NA	TRBV15	TRBJ1-5	TGTGCCACCAGCAGAGTCCGGGAAGGGCGGCCCCAGCATTTT	CATSRVREGRPQHF
NA	NA	TRBV5-5	TRBJ1-1	TGTGCCAGCAGCTTGGGGCGACACGGAGGTGAAGCTTTCTTT	CASSLGRHGGEAFF
NA	NA	TRBV14	TRBJ2-1	TGTGCCAGCAGCCAAGTCAACTGGAATGAGCAGTTCTTC	CASSQVNWNEQFF
NA	NA	TRBV6-5	TRBJ1-5	TGTGCCAGCAGGTACAGGAGCCATAGCAATCAGCCCCAGCATTTT	CASRYRSHSNQPQHF
NA	once	TRBV19	TRBJ2-1	TGTGCCAGTAGTATAAGGGACACAGGTGAGCAGTTCTTC	CASSIRDTGEQFF
TRBD2	NA	TRBV25-1	TRBJ2-1	TGTGCCAGCAGTGAGACCCGGCGGGGGGGTTACAATGAGCAGTTCTTC	CASSETRRGGYNEQFF
NA	NA	TRBV7-3	TRBJ2-5	TGTGCCAGCAGCTCCAGTCTCCTTGGTGAGACCCAGTACTTC	CASSSSLLGETQYF
NA	few	TRBV3-1/TRBV3-2	TRBJ1-1	TGTGCCAGCAGCCAAAAGGGGAATACTGAAGCTTTCTTT	CASSQKGNTEAFF
TRBD1	NA	TRBV28	TRBJ1-1	TGTGCCAGCAGCCGACCCGGGACAGAGAACACTGAAGCTTTCTTT	CASSRPGTENTEAFF
NA	NA	TRBV18	TRBJ1-2	TGTGCCAGCTCTCCTCAGGCTAACTATGGCTACACCTTC	CASSPQANYGYTF
TRBD2	once	TRBV7-2	TRBJ2-1	TGTGCCAGCATCGTAGCGGGGGGGAGTGAGCAGTTCTTC	CASIVAGGSEQFF
NA	NA	TRBV5-6	TRBJ1-4	TGTGCCAGCAGCTTGCCTCAGGGGAATAATGAAAAACTGTTTTTT	CASSLPQGNNEKLFF
NA	NA	TRBV7-2	TRBJ1-3	TGTGCCAGCAGCTTAAGGAGCTCCGGAAACACCATATATTTT	CASSLRSSGNTIYF
TRBD1	NA	TRBV10-3	TRBJ2-5	TGTGCCATTTCCGGGACAGGGGAAGAGACCCAGTACTTC	CAISGTGEETQYF
NA	NA	TRBV5-6	TRBJ2-2	TGTGCCAGCAGCTTGGCCGGCAGGGCCACCGGGGAGCTGTTTTTT	CASSLAGRATGELFF
NA	NA	TRBV19	TRBJ1-6	TGTGCCAGTAGTAAAGCCCCCGGACAGAATAATTCACCCCTCCACTTT	CASSKAPGQNNSPLHF
TRBD1	NA	TRBV4-2	TRBJ2-3	TGTGCCAGCAGCCAAGAAGGGACAGGGGATCGAACGCAGTATTTT	CASSQEGTGDRTQYF
NA	few	TRBV5-6	TRBJ1-6	TGTGCCAGCAGCTTACGGGGACACCAAGAGAATTCACCCCTCCACTTT	CASSLRGHQENSPLHF
TRBD2	NA	TRBV19	TRBJ2-1	TGTGCCAGTAGTACACTAGCGGGGGAGTTCTACAATGAGCAGTTCTTC	CASSTLAGEFYNEQFF
NA	NA	TRBV11-2	TRBJ1-1	TGTGCCAGCAGCCCGAGACGGGGGGGGGCTGACACTGAAGCTTTCTTT	CASSPRRGGADTEAFF
NA	NA	TRBV5-4	TRBJ1-1	TGTGCCAGCAGCTTGTCCGGCGGGGGCACTGAAGCTTTCTTT	CASSLSGGGTEAFF
NA	NA	TRBV2	TRBJ1-1	TGTGCCAGCAGTGAAAGTAACGACAGACTGAACACTGAAGCTTTCTTT	CASSESNDRLNTEAFF
NA	NA	TRBV30	TRBJ1-2	TGTGCCTGGAGTGTACCCTGGGCAGGCTACTATGGCTACACCTTC	CAWSVPWAGYYGYTF
NA	NA	TRBV21-1	TRBJ1-5	TGTGCCAGCAGCAAAGGGACATCTACTTGCAATCAGCCCCAGCATTTT	CASSKGTSTCNQPQHF
NA	NA	TRBV7-3	TRBJ2-5	TGTGCCAGCAGCTTAGGCAGCCAAGAGACCCAGTACTTC	CASSLGSQETQYF
NA	NA	TRBV30	TRBJ1-2	TGTGCCTGGATATGGGCAGGGTATGGCTACACCTTC	CAWIWAGYGYTF